The 10 T cell receptor beta chains below come from one sample, sequenced in a study of graft-versus-host responses after intestinal transplantation. Co-plated with approximately 200,000 CFSE-labeled responder cells were approximately 200,000 irradiated, violet-dye-labeled stimulator cells. Profiled with immunoSEQ multiplex PCR; TCRdb holds only in-frame clones, not every one. The data contain about 4,900 clones, roughly a quarter of them seen just once; the ten biggest clones take up over 7%. Sequenced here: alloreactive CD8+ T cells from a mixed lymphocyte reaction culture, sampled before intestinal transplant. Noted subset: CFSE-low proliferating T cells sorted from roughly 6-day pre-transplant mixed lymphocyte reaction (GvH or HvG direction). These receptors were obtained from a human patient who received an intestinal transplant.

The J gene is TRBJ2-2, the V gene TRBV4-1; no reliable D call. This CDR3 region has 16 residues. The germline gives CDR1 MGHRA, CDR2 YSYEKL. Trimming pared 8 bases from V and 5 bases from J, leaving 21 bases between. In nucleotides, the CDR3 is TGCGCCAGCGATGGGGTAGGCTCCGACGGGACCGGGGAGCTGTTTTTT. This codes for CASDGVGSDGTGELFF.

This clone was seen only a few times. This chain joins TRBV19 and TRBJ2-1; TRBD1 matches at 9 bases. The CDR3 spans 14 residues. J was trimmed by 3 bases and V by 9 bases; bases with no gene match: 6. Germline CDR1 LNHDA, CDR2 SQIVND (reference sequence). The CDR3, as DNA: TGTGCCAGCACCGACAGGGGGTACTACAATGAGCAGTTCTTC. Translation gives CASTDRGYYNEQFF.

The V gene is TRBV5-6, the J gene TRBJ1-1; 7 bases line up with TRBD1. The CDR3 runs to 14 residues. The V gene's germline CDR1 is SGHDT and CDR2 YYEEEE. V lost 4 bases, J lost 1 base, and 4 bases stayed unmatched. The CDR3: CASSDRVWNTEAFF. The CDR3 bases are TGTGCCAGCAGCGACAGGGTATGGAACACTGAAGCTTTCTTT.

In this sample, this clone is large. This rearrangement joins TRBV7-6 to TRBJ2-7; D remains ambiguous. The CDR3 has 14 residues. V dropped 4 bases and J dropped 3 bases, with 13 bases sitting between them. Germline CDR1 reads SGHVS; CDR2 reads FNYEAQ. CDR3 protein: CASSYAGPSYEQYF. CDR3 DNA sequence: TGTGCCAGCAGCTACGCCGGGCCCAGCTACGAGCAGTACTTC.

The chain is built from TRBV7-9 and TRBJ1-2, with D possibly TRBD1 on 6 matching bases. Germline V gives CDR1 SEHNR, CDR2 FQNEAQ (reference sequence). Deletions cut 5 bases from V and 4 bases from J, with 17 bases between. CDR3 length: 15 residues. The CDR3 bases are TGTGCCAGCAGCCCCGGGGGGGGCGCGGGCTATGGCTACACCTTC. Translating it yields CASSPGGGAGYGYTF. Together with reference TRBV7-9 and TRBJ1-2, the CDR3 gives the full variable domain: DTGVSQNPRHKITKRGQNVTFRCDPISEHNRLYWYRQTLGQGPEFLTYFQNEAQLEKSRLLSDRFSAERPKGSFSTLEIQRTEQGDSAMYLCASSPGGGAGYGYTFGSGTRLTVV.

The rearrangement uses TRBV10-3 and TRBJ1-2, with 7 bases identical to TRBD1. Germline V gives CDR1 ENHRY, CDR2 SYGVKD. The CDR3 covers 15 residues. V dropped 7 bases and J dropped 4; count of bases not matched to a gene: 12. CDR3 in DNA: TGTGCCATCAACGGCCGGGGAGGGGGCATCTATGGCTACACCTTC. This encodes CAINGRGGGIYGYTF.

The chain is built from TRBV30 and TRBJ2-1; perhaps TRBD2 as D (6 bases). Trimming cost V 2 bases and J 4 bases, with 18 bases left between them. Germline-derived CDR1 and CDR2 are GTSNPN and SVGIG (reference sequence). The CDR3 length is 16 residues. CDR3 sequence: CAWSPAFRGGYNEQFF. The CDR3 nucleotides are TGTGCCTGGAGTCCCGCATTTCGCGGAGGGTACAATGAGCAGTTCTTC. Based on the CDR3 plus reference TRBV30 and TRBJ2-1, the full variable domain is SQTIHQWPATLVQPVGSPLSLECTVEGTSNPNLYWYRQAAGRGLQLLFYSVGIGQISSEVPQNLSASRPQDRQFILSSKKLLLSDSGFYLCAWSPAFRGGYNEQFFGPGTRLTVL.

Relative to its sample, this clone is medium-sized. The J gene is TRBJ2-7, the V gene TRBV28; TRBD2 agrees at 12 bases. The CDR3 consists of 14 residues. V lost 6 bases and J lost 7; bases outside the gene matches: 7. CDR1 and CDR2 (germline): MDHEN, SYDVKM. As DNA, the CDR3 is TGTGCCAGCAGCTATGGTCTAGCGGGAGGGGAGCAGTACTTC. Its protein is CASSYGLAGGEQYF.

The chain combines TRBV11-2 with TRBJ2-7; 8 nucleotides align to TRBD1. Germline V gene sequence: CDR1 SGHAT, CDR2 FQNNGV. The CDR3 runs to 14 residues. Losses at the gene ends were 3 bases for V and 3 bases for J; bases not matched to a gene: 4. The CDR3 sequence is CASSFGGTGYEQYF. The CDR3 DNA follows: TGTGCCAGCAGCTTTGGGGGGACAGGCTACGAGCAGTACTTC.

The rearrangement uses TRBV5-1 and TRBJ1-1, with D unresolved. CDR1 SGHRS and CDR2 YFSETQ come from the germline V gene. V was clipped by 2 bases and J by 7 bases, with 12 bases between them. The CDR3 loop spans 13 amino acids. This CDR3 reads CASSFPGAREAFF. Here the CDR3 DNA reads TGCGCCAGCAGCTTCCCAGGCGCTCGTGAAGCTTTCTTT.